This T cell receptor (beta chain) was sequenced for a study of cytomegalovirus exposure and HLA in healthy donors. Study-wide results and caveats: There were some V segments, including TRBV6-2 and TRBV6-3, excluded as indistinguishable. In a later analysis, compared with equally common non-associated chains, HLA-associated beta chains were more expanded. Sequencing artifact likely explains a cluster of highly shared sequence variants. A prior analysis recorded that most TCR beta V segments were productive about 87% or about 30% of the time.

PCR employed 60 Vbeta and 13 Jbeta primers. TCRdb's table, derived via immunoSEQ multiplex PCR, lists solely in-frame clones and lacks some. The sample lists more than 110,000 clones, approximately 70% occurring once. Notes on this clone: Its antigen is not identified.

The CDR3 contains 19 residues. V lost 2 bases to trimming and J lost 2 bases; unmatched junction nucleotides: 16. The germline V gene encodes CDR1 MDHEN and CDR2 SYDVKM. Source material: PBMCs. This sequence originates from a woman between 40 and 50 years old in good health and CMV-seronegative. The chain employs TRBV28 and TRBJ2-5; 8 bases are a match to TRBD2. The chain's CDR3 is CASSLPLSGGSYSQETQYF. The CDR3 DNA sequence: TGTGCCAGCAGTTTACCGCTAAGCGGGGGATCGTACTCTCAAGAGACCCAGTACTTC.